This entry lists 6 T cell receptor beta chains sequenced from one sample in a study of vaccination and CD4 T cells after COVID-19. Their recognized antigens are unknown. The treatment was: approximately nine-day PBMC culture with coronavirus spike peptide pools or control peptides (ViraFEST assay). The Oncomine TCR Beta short-read assay sequenced DNA from cultured CD4+ T cells. One entry per CDR3 protein, called by TCRdb with MiXCR from the PCR reads. The data hold 7,500 or so distinct CDR3 sequences, with around four fifths observed a single time. Sequenced: CD4+ T cells from blood, cultured in vitro. The receptors originated from a human donor who had recovered from COVID-19.

V gene TRBV6-1 combines with J gene TRBJ2-7, with 7 positions matching TRBD1. V dropped 6 bases and J dropped 7; count of bases not matched to a gene: 18. The V gene's germline CDR1 is MNHNS and CDR2 SASEGT. The CDR3 totals 16 residues. CDR3 protein: CASRPIYRDSQWEQYF. CDR3 in DNA: TGTGCCAGCAGACCTATCTACCGGGACAGTCAGTGGGAGCAGTACTTC.

The CDR3 spells CASISETYEQYF. CDR3 in DNA: TGTGCCAGCATTTCGGAAACCTACGAGCAGTACTTC. The chain has TRBV6-2 or TRBV6-3 and TRBJ2-7; D is uncertain. V lost 7 bases, J lost 2 bases, and 9 bases lay in between. CDR3 size: 12 residues. Germline values: CDR1 MNHEY, CDR2 SVGEGT.

This clonotype was picked up a small number of times. V gene TRBV20-1 combines with J gene TRBJ2-1; 8 nucleotides line up with TRBD2. The germline V gene encodes CDR1 DFQATT and CDR2 SNEGSKA (reference sequence). CDR3 size: 15 residues. J was trimmed by 4 bases and V by 2 bases; bases with no gene match: 7. This CDR3 is CSARRPGTSYNEQFF. CDR3 bases: TGCAGTGCTAGACGACCCGGGACTAGTTACAATGAGCAGTTCTTC.

V is TRBV20-1 and J is TRBJ1-6; 9 bases match TRBD1. The CDR3 is made up of 15 amino acids. Germline CDR1 DFQATT, CDR2 SNEGSKA (reference sequence). V lost 0 bases, J lost 10 bases, and 7 bases stayed unmatched. The CDR3 sequence is CSARDLGQGGSPLHF. In nucleotides, the CDR3 is TGCAGTGCTAGAGACCTGGGACAGGGAGGATCACCCCTCCACTTT.

This clonotype has only a few counts. The chain recombines TRBV7-2 with TRBJ1-6, with D perhaps matching TRBD1 (6 bases). The CDR3 contains 16 residues. V lost 5 bases and J 5 bases, leaving 16 bases between the germline ends. Looked up from germline, CDR1 is SGHTA and CDR2 is FQGNSA. CDR3 residues: CASSIQTRGHNSPLHF. The CDR3, as DNA: TGTGCCAGCAGCATCCAGACCCGGGGGCATAATTCACCCCTCCACTTT.

This clonotype was seen a handful of times. This rearrangement joins TRBV24-1 to TRBJ2-1; possibly TRBD1 for D (5 bases). Trimming removed 3 bases at V and 3 bases at J, with 14 bases between. This CDR3 contains 16 residues. Per germline, CDR1 KGHDR and CDR2 SFDVKD. The CDR3: CATSDPSRAYYNEQFF. The CDR3 DNA is TGTGCCACCAGTGATCCCTCCAGGGCTTACTACAATGAGCAGTTCTTC.